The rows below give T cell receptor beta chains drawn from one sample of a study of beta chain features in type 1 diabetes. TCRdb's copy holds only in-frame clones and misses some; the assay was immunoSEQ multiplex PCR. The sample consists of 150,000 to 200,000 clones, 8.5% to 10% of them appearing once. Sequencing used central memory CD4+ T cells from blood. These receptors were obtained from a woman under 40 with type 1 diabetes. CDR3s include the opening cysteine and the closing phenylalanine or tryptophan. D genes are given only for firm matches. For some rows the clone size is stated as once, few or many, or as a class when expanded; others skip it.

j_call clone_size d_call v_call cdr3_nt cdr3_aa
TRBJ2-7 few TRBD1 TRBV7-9 TGTGCCAGCAGACCCGGGGACAGGGCGGACTACGAGCAGTACTTC CASRPGDRADYEQYF
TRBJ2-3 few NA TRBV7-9 TGTGCCAGCAGCTTATTAGCTCGCACAGATACGCAGTATTTT CASSLLARTDTQYF
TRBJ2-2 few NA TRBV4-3 TGCGCCAGCAGCCAAGGTCATAGCGGTAACACCGGGGAGCTGTTTTTT CASSQGHSGNTGELFF
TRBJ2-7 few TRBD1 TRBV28 TGTGCCAGCAGCCCAGGGGGACCCAACGAGCAGTACTTC CASSPGGPNEQYF
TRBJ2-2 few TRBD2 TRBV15 TGTGCCACCAGCAGAGCCGGGACTACCGTTGTGCGGGAGCTGTTTTTT CATSRAGTTVVRELFF
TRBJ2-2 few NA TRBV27 TGTGCCAGCAGTTCCTTCGGACAGTTGAACACCGGGGAGCTGTTTTTT CASSSFGQLNTGELFF
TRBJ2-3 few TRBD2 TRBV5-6 TGTGCCAGCAGCTTGCCGGGACTAGCGGAAAATTGGGGGACAGATACGCAGTATTTT CASSLPGLAENWGTDTQYF
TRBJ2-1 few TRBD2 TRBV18 TGTGCCAGCTCACCACCAAGCGGGAGGGGGAATGAGCAGTTCTTC CASSPPSGRGNEQFF
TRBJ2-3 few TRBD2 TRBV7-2 TGTGCCAGCAGCTATGGAGCGGGAGGGGACACAGATACGCAGTATTTT CASSYGAGGDTDTQYF
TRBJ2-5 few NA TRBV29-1 TGCAGCGTTGACGGGCGGGGAGAGACCCAGTACTTC CSVDGRGETQYF
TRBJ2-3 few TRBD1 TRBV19 TGTGCCAGTAGTATAGAACCCCCGGGACAGGTCACAGATACGCAGTATTTT CASSIEPPGQVTDTQYF
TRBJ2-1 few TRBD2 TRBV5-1 TGCGCCAGCAGACCTGCAGCGGGAGGTTCAAATGAGCAGTTCTTC CASRPAAGGSNEQFF
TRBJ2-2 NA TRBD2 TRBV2 TGTGCCAGCAGTGTGACTAGCGGGAGGACCGGGGAGCTGTTTTTT CASSVTSGRTGELFF
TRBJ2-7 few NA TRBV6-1 TGTGCCAGCAGTGAACAGGGGAACGAGCAGTACTTC CASSEQGNEQYF
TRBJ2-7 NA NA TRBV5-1 TGCGCCAGCCAATTTGACTTGTTGGACACCTACGAGCAGTACTTC CASQFDLLDTYEQYF
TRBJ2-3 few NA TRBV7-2 TGTGCCAGCAGCCGAGACTCGGGGACGCAGTATTTT CASSRDSGTQYF
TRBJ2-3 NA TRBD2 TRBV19 TGTGCCAGTAGTACCCAACTAGCGGGAGAAGTAGGGACGCAGTATTTT CASSTQLAGEVGTQYF
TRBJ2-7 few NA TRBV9 TGTGCCAGCAGCGTATCCTCAAGCGGGTCGCAAGAGCAGTACTTC CASSVSSSGSQEQYF
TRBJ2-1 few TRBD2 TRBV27 TGTGCCAGTATGGGGGGGGGTACCTACAATGAGCAGTTCTTC CASMGGGTYNEQFF
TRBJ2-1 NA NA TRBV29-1 TGCAGCGTTGCTGAGGGAGTTGCCTACAATGAGCAGTTCTTC CSVAEGVAYNEQFF
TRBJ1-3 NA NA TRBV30 TGTGCCTGGGGGAGCTCTGGAAACACCATATATTTT CAWGSSGNTIYF
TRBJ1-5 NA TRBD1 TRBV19 TGTGCCAGTAGCTGGGACAGGAATCAGCCCCAGCATTTT CASSWDRNQPQHF
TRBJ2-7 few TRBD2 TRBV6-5 TGTGCCAGCAGTGCGAGCGGGAGCTACGAGCAGTACTTC CASSASGSYEQYF
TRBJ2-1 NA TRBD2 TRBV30 TGTGCCGGATTCTCTAGCGGGGGCCCTTACAATGAGCAGTTCTTC CAGFSSGGPYNEQFF
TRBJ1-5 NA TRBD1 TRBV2 TGTGCCAGCAGTGATAGGAGGGGGCGGCAGCCCCAGCATTTT CASSDRRGRQPQHF
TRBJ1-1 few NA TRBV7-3 TGTGCCAGCAGCTTTTCAGGGCGAACTGAAGCTTTCTTT CASSFSGRTEAFF
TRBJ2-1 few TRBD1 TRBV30 TGTGCCTGGAAGGGGGACAGGCGAAGTGAGCAGTTCTTC CAWKGDRRSEQFF
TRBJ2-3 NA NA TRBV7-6 TGTGCCAGCAGCATAGCGAGCCGGGGGGATACGCAGTATTTT CASSIASRGDTQYF
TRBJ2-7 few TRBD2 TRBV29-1 TGCAGCGCCGGAGGCGCTAGCGGGAGCCGACGCTACGAGCAGTACTTC CSAGGASGSRRYEQYF
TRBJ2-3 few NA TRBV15 TGTGCCACCAGCTCGAGAGGGGGTCCGGTGTTAGATACGCAGTATTTT CATSSRGGPVLDTQYF
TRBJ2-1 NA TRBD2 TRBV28 TGTGCCAGCAGTTTGAGCGGGAGGAGCTACAATGAGCAGTTCTTC CASSLSGRSYNEQFF
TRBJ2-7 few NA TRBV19 TGTGCCAGTAAGACTTTGACGGATCCTTACGAGCAGTACTTC CASKTLTDPYEQYF
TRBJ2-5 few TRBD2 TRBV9 TGTGCCAGCAGCGGGAGACAACTAGCGGGTCAAGAGACCCAGTACTTC CASSGRQLAGQETQYF
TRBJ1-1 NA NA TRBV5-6 TGTGCCAGCAGCTTGGGGGCTGCTAATGAAGCTTTCTTT CASSLGAANEAFF
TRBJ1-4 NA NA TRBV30 TGTGCCAGTCGAGGGTTAGAGTTTGAAAAACTGTTTTTT CASRGLEFEKLFF
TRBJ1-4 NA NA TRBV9 TGTGCCAGCAGCGTAGAAGGCAGGGGTGAAAAACTGTTTTTT CASSVEGRGEKLFF
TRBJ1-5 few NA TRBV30 TGTGCCTGGAGGGGTCGGGGGGCTGGAAATCAGCCCCAGCATTTT CAWRGRGAGNQPQHF
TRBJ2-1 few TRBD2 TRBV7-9 TGTGCCAGCAGCCTTAGCGGGAGAGATGAGCAGTTCTTC CASSLSGRDEQFF
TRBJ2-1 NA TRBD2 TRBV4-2 TGTGCCAGCAGCCATACTATGACTAGCGGGAGCCCCTACAATGAGCAGTTCTTC CASSHTMTSGSPYNEQFF
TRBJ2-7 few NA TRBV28 TGTGCCAGCAGTGAGACATCGACCGACTACGAGCAGTACTTC CASSETSTDYEQYF
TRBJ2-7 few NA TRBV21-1 TGTGCCAGCAGCAAATTAGGCAGGGGCTCCTACGAGCAGTACTTC CASSKLGRGSYEQYF
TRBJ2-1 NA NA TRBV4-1 TGCGCCAGCAGCCAGGGTAGCGGAATCTACAATGAGCAGTTCTTC CASSQGSGIYNEQFF
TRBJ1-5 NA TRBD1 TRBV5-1 TGCGCCAGCAGCATGACAGGGAGAGATCAGCCCCAGCATTTT CASSMTGRDQPQHF
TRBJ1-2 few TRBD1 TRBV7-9 TGTGCCAGCAGCCCCACAGGGGGTGCAGGCGAGGGCTACACCTTC CASSPTGGAGEGYTF
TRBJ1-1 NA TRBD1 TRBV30 TGTGCCTCCCCAGGGGGCTTAAACACTGAAGCTTTCTTT CASPGGLNTEAFF
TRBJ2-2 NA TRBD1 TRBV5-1 TGCGCCAGCAGCTTGGGGGACAGGGGACACACCGGGGAGCTGTTTTTT CASSLGDRGHTGELFF
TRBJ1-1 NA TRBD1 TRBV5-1 TGCGCCAGCAGGGGACAGGGGATCACTGAAGCTTTCTTT CASRGQGITEAFF
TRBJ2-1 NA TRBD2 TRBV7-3 TGTGCCAGCAGCTTAAGTCTAGCGGGAGAACCCGAGCAGTTCTTC CASSLSLAGEPEQFF
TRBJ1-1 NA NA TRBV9 TGTGCCAGCAGCCCCCGGGTGGGGGGTGGCACTGAAGCTTTCTTT CASSPRVGGGTEAFF
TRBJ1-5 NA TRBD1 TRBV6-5 TGTGCCGCCGGGGGGACAGGGGGCAATCAGCCCCAGCATTTT CAAGGTGGNQPQHF
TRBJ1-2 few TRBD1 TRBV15 TGTGCCACCAGCCGCGGCGGGACAGCTTATGGCTACACCTTC CATSRGGTAYGYTF
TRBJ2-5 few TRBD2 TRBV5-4 TGTGCCAGCAGCTTGGGAGCGGGAGAGGGTCAGGGGACCCAGTACTTC CASSLGAGEGQGTQYF
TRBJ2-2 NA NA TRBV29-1 TGCAGCGTTTTTTTTACGAACACCGGGGAGCTGTTTTTT CSVFFTNTGELFF
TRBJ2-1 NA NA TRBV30 TGTGCCTGGGCCATGGGGGGCTACAATGAGCAGTTCTTC CAWAMGGYNEQFF